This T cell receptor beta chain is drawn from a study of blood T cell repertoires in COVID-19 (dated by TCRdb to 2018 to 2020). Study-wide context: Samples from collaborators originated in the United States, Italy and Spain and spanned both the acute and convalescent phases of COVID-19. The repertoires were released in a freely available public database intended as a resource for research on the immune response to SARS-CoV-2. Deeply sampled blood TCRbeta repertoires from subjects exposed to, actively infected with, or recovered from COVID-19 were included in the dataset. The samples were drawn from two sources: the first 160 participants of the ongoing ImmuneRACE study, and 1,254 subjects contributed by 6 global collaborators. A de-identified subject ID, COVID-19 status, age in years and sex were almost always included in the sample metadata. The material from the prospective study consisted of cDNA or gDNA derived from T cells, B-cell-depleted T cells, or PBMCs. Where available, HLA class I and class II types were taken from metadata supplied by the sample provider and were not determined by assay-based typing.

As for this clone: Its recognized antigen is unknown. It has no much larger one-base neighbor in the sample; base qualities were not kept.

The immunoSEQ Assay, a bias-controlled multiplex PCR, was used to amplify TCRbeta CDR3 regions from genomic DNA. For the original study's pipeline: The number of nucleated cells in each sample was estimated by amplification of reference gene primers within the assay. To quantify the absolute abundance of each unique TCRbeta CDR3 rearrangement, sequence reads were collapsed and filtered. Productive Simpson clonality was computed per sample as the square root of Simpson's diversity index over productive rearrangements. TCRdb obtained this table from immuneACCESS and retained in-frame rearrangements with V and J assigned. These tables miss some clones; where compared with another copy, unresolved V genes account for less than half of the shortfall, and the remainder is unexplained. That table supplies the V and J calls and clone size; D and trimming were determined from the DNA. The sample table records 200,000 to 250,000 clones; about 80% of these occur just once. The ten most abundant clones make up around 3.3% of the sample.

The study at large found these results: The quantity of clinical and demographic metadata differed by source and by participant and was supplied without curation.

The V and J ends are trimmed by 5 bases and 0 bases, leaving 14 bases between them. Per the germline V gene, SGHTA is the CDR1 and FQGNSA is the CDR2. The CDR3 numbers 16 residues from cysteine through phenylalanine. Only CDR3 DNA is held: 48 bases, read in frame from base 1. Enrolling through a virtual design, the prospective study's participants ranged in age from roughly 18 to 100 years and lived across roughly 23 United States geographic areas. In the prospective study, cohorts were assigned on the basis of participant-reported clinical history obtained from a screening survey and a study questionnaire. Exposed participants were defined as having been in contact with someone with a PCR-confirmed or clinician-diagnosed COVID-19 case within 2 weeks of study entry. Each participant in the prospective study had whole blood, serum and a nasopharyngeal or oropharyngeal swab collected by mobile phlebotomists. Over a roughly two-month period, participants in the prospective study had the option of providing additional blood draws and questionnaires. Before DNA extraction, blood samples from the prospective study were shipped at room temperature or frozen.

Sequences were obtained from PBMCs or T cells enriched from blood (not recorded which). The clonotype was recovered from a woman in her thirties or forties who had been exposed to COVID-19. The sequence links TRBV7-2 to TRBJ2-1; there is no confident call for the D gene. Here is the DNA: TGTGCCAGCAGCCCGGATGTCCACAGCTCCTACAATGAGCAGTTCTTC. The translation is CASSPDVHSSYNEQFF.